These T cell receptor beta chains were read from a single sample in a study of cytomegalovirus exposure and HLA in healthy donors. Clones were read by immunoSEQ multiplex PCR, and TCRdb kept only the in-frame ones, dropping some. Among some 180,000 clones listed, about 69% were seen once. The sample consisted of PBMCs. All receptors come from a male donor in good health and CMV-seronegative. Both conserved end residues are part of each CDR3. D genes are given only for firm matches. Part of the rows lack a size; the others show once, few, many or a class for expanded clones.

j_call clone_size v_call cdr3_length d_call cdr3_nt cdr3_aa
TRBJ2-3 NA TRBV4-1 16 TRBD2 TGCGCCAGCAGCTTTCTCAGGACTAGATCGACAGATACGCAGTATTTT CASSFLRTRSTDTQYF
TRBJ2-4 NA TRBV27 14 NA TGTGCCAGCAGTGAGAGCCTAGCCAAAAACATTCAGTACTTC CASSESLAKNIQYF
TRBJ2-7 few TRBV27 10 NA TGTGCCAGCTCGGTATCCCCACAGTACTTC CASSVSPQYF
TRBJ2-3 few TRBV19 15 TRBD2 TGTGCCAGTAGTAGTACTAGCGGGGGGGCCGATACGCAGTATTTT CASSSTSGGADTQYF
TRBJ2-7 NA TRBV19 12 NA TGTGCCAGTAGTATAGATCACTACGAGCAGTACTTC CASSIDHYEQYF
TRBJ2-3 NA TRBV27 12 NA TGTGCCAGTAGTTCCAGGGCAGATACGCAGTATTTT CASSSRADTQYF
TRBJ1-6 NA TRBV5-1 15 TRBD1 TGCGCCAGCAGAGCGCCCCGGGACAGTAATTCACCCCTCCACTTT CASRAPRDSNSPLHF
TRBJ1-5 NA TRBV13 14 TRBD1 TGTGCCAGCAGCTACGGGACAGGGGATCAGCCCCAGCATTTT CASSYGTGDQPQHF
TRBJ2-5 NA TRBV29-1 15 NA TGCAGCGTTGAAGGGGCTTTTGGATACCAAGAGACCCAGTACTTC CSVEGAFGYQETQYF
TRBJ2-7 NA TRBV2 12 NA TGTGCCAGCAGTGACAGGGGCTACGAGCAGTACTTC CASSDRGYEQYF
TRBJ2-1 few TRBV11-2 14 NA TGTGCCAGCAGCCCACGACTGGATTACAATGAGCAGTTCTTC CASSPRLDYNEQFF
TRBJ1-3 NA TRBV27 14 NA TGTGCCAGCAGCCCGTCGCGCTCTGGAAACACCATATATTTT CASSPSRSGNTIYF
TRBJ1-2 NA TRBV28 16 NA TGTGCCAGCAGTCCGCGACGGGGGAATTATCACTATGGCTACACCTTC CASSPRRGNYHYGYTF
TRBJ2-1 NA TRBV28 14 NA TGTGCCAGCAGTTTATCTGGACTGTTCAATGAGCAGTTCTTC CASSLSGLFNEQFF
TRBJ2-7 NA TRBV15 21 TRBD2 TGTGCCACCAGCGACCAGAATATAAACTCGGGGCTAGCGGGAGGGCCGCACGAGCAGTACTTC CATSDQNINSGLAGGPHEQYF
TRBJ2-5 NA TRBV28 13 TRBD1 TGTGCCAGCAGCTCAGGGGGCGCAAAGACCCAGTACTTC CASSSGGAKTQYF
TRBJ1-6 NA TRBV5-1 15 NA TGCGCCAGCAGCTTGGAACAGCCTTATAATTCACCCCTCCACTTT CASSLEQPYNSPLHF
TRBJ1-1 NA TRBV6-5 12 TRBD1 TGTGCCAGCAGGGAAGGACAGGGAAAAGCTTTCTTT CASREGQGKAFF
TRBJ1-2 NA TRBV28 13 NA TGTGCCAGCAGTTTAGCAGCGAACTATGGCTACACCTTC CASSLAANYGYTF
TRBJ2-7 NA TRBV7-3 13 NA TGTGCCAGCAGCTCAGTCCCTGGTTACGAGCAGTACTTC CASSSVPGYEQYF
TRBJ1-5 NA TRBV19 15 TRBD1 TGTGCCAGTAGTATTAGGACAGGGGGAGGACAGCCCCAGCATTTT CASSIRTGGGQPQHF
TRBJ1-3 NA TRBV6-5 16 NA TGTGCCAGCAGTTCACTGCAGGAGGCCGGTGGAAACACCATATATTTT CASSSLQEAGGNTIYF
TRBJ2-3 NA TRBV6-5 15 TRBD2 TGTGCCAGCAGTTACACGGGGGGGCCTCGGGATACGCAGTATTTT CASSYTGGPRDTQYF
TRBJ1-1 NA TRBV9 13 TRBD1 TGTGCCAGCAGCCCACAGGGGGTTCGGGAAGCTTTCTTT CASSPQGVREAFF
TRBJ1-2 NA TRBV10-1 13 NA TGCGCCAGCAGTGAGAACAGAAACTATGGCTACACCTTC CASSENRNYGYTF
TRBJ1-3 few TRBV29-1 12 NA TGCAGCGTGAGGATCTCTGGAAACACCATATATTTT CSVRISGNTIYF
TRBJ2-7 NA TRBV11-2 18 NA TGTGCCAGCAGCTTAGGGCTTCACAGGAAGCCCGGCTCCTACGAGCAGTACTTC CASSLGLHRKPGSYEQYF
TRBJ1-5 NA TRBV28 13 NA TGTGCCAGCAGTTTAACAGTCAATCAGCCCCAGCATTTT CASSLTVNQPQHF